This T cell receptor (beta chain) was sequenced during a study of T cell repertoires in cytomegalovirus infection. About the research overall: CMV infection and matching HLA type were both indicated by public TCR beta signatures.

This clonotype was counted at least ten times. Its antigen remains unknown. Points from the study as a whole: Ex vivo, HLA-C-restricted CMV-specific TCR beta clonotypes prevailed over the rest of the response.

TCRdb reprocessed the reads with MiXCR, giving one entry per CDR3 protein. The table has approximately 500,000 distinct CDR3 sequences, about 15% seen once. Trimming removed 1 base at V and 1 base at J, with 19 bases between. Germline V gene sequence: CDR1 SGHVS, CDR2 FQNEAQ. The CDR3 covers 18 residues. Sequencing used CD8+ T cells from PBMCs. This chain joins TRBV7-8 and TRBJ2-5, with D possibly matching TRBD2 (6 bases). The clonotype was recovered from a human donor in good health (CMV status not recorded). Some clones in this sample may be carry-over from other donors' samples. CDR3 amino acids: CASSLELGGNPSQETQYF. CDR3 nucleotides: TGTGCCAGCAGCTTAGAGCTGGGAGGAAACCCCTCCCAAGAGACCCAGTACTTC.